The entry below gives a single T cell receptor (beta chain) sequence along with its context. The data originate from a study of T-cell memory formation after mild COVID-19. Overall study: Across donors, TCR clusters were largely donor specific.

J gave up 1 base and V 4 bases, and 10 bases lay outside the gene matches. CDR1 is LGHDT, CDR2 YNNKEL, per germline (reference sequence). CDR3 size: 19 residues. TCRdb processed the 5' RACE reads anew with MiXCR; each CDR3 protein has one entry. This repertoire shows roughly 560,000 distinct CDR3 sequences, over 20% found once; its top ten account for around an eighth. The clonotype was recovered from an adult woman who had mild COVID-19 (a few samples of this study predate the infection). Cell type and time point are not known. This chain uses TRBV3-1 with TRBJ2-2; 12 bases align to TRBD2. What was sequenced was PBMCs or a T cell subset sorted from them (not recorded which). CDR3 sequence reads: CASSRSSRLAGVNTGELFF. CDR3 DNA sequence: TGTGCCAGCAGCCGATCCTCTAGACTAGCGGGAGTGAACACCGGGGAGCTGTTTTTT.